The rows below give T cell receptor beta chains drawn from one sample of a study of T cell responses to AZD1222 COVID-19 vaccine. Generated by immunoSEQ multiplex PCR, the TCRdb table keeps only in-frame clones and is missing some. The data hold about 170,000 clones, with roughly 92% observed a single time. This specimen consisted of peripheral blood, obtained on day 0 of AZD1222 vaccination. The source is an adult in good health. CDR3s include the opening cysteine and the closing phenylalanine or tryptophan. D genes are given only for firm matches. Clone size is not always given. Where it is, it says once, few, many or a class for expanded clones.

NA | TRBJ1-1 | TRBV7-3 | NA | TGTGCCAGCAGCCAAACAGGGAGCACTGAAGCTTTCTTT | CASSQTGSTEAFF
NA | TRBJ2-2 | TRBV4-2 | NA | TGTGCCAGCAGCCAAGATCTTACGGGGTCTGCCACCGGGGAGCTGTTTTTT | CASSQDLTGSATGELFF
NA | TRBJ1-4 | TRBV11-2 | NA | TGTGCCAGCAGCTTTGGCTTTAGGTCGAATGAAAAACTGTTTTTT | CASSFGFRSNEKLFF
NA | TRBJ1-1 | TRBV11-2 | NA | TGTGCCAGCAGCTTAGTTCTACAGGGTGGGACTGAAGCTTTCTTT | CASSLVLQGGTEAFF
NA | TRBJ2-1 | TRBV6-5 | NA | TGTGCCAGCACTCCGAGGACAATATACAATGAGCAGTTCTTC | CASTPRTIYNEQFF
NA | TRBJ2-7 | TRBV6-5 | TRBD1 | TGTGCCAGCAGTTGGACAGGGGAAATGGAGCAGTACTTC | CASSWTGEMEQYF
NA | TRBJ1-2 | TRBV3-1/TRBV3-2 | TRBD1 | TGTGCCAGCAGCCACCTACGACAGGGGTCCGATGGCTACACCTTC | CASSHLRQGSDGYTF
few | TRBJ1-1 | TRBV19 | NA | TGTGCCAGTAGTTATAGCCAGGGGCGGCCTTTCACTGAAGCTTTCTTT | CASSYSQGRPFTEAFF
NA | TRBJ1-1 | TRBV5-5 | NA | TGTGCCAGCAGCTTGGTAGGCTCCGGGAACACTGAAGCTTTCTTT | CASSLVGSGNTEAFF
NA | TRBJ2-2 | TRBV24-1 | NA | TGTGCCACCAGTGACCCCGGTCTGTCCACCGGGGAGCTGTTTTTT | CATSDPGLSTGELFF
NA | TRBJ2-5 | TRBV30 | TRBD2 | TGTGCCTGGAGTGGAGAGACTAGCGGGGGGGCCTTTCGGATGGGGACCCAGTACTTC | CAWSGETSGGAFRMGTQYF
NA | TRBJ2-3 | TRBV5-4 | TRBD2 | TGTGCCAGCAGCTTAGGACTAGCGGGACGCACAGATACGCAGTATTTT | CASSLGLAGRTDTQYF
NA | TRBJ2-5 | TRBV30 | TRBD2 | TGTGCCTGGAGTCTTGGGGCGGGAGAAGAGACCCAGTACTTC | CAWSLGAGEETQYF
NA | TRBJ1-4 | TRBV4-2 | TRBD1 | TGTGCCAGCAGCCAAGATCCGCTGACAGGGAGTGAAAAACTGTTTTTT | CASSQDPLTGSEKLFF
NA | TRBJ1-1 | TRBV18 | NA | TGTGCCAGCTCGGCTCAGACGAACACTGAAGCTTTCTTT | CASSAQTNTEAFF
NA | TRBJ2-7 | TRBV5-5 | NA | TGTGCCAGTAACTCCAGAAGAAGCTACGAGCAGTACTTC | CASNSRRSYEQYF
NA | TRBJ1-5 | TRBV7-9 | NA | TGTGCCAGCAGCTTAATGGGGGTGGGTCAGCCCCAGCATTTT | CASSLMGVGQPQHF
NA | TRBJ2-7 | TRBV2 | TRBD2 | TGTGCCAGCAGGGCCTCGACTAGCGGGAGTGGGGAGCAGTACTTC | CASRASTSGSGEQYF
NA | TRBJ1-5 | TRBV30 | NA | TGTGCCTGGAGCCATCGCCGCCAGCAAGGCAATCAGCCCCAGCATTTT | CAWSHRRQQGNQPQHF
NA | TRBJ1-5 | TRBV12-5 | NA | TGTGCTAGTGGTTTGGTAAGGGGCGGGCTACCTATCAATCAGCCCCAGCATTTT | CASGLVRGGLPINQPQHF
NA | TRBJ1-3 | TRBV9 | NA | TGTGCCAGCAGCTCTCAGTACTCTGGAAACACCATATATTTT | CASSSQYSGNTIYF
NA | TRBJ2-7 | TRBV2 | NA | TGTGCCAGCAGAGAACAGGGACGGCCCTCCTACGAGCAGTACTTC | CASREQGRPSYEQYF
NA | TRBJ1-2 | TRBV5-4 | NA | TGTGCCAGCAGCTTGGTCGGTGTCGACTATGGCTACACCTTC | CASSLVGVDYGYTF
NA | TRBJ2-1 | TRBV2 | NA | TGTGCCAGCAAAGGCAAAAGAGACAATGAGCAGTTCTTC | CASKGKRDNEQFF
NA | TRBJ2-3 | TRBV5-1 | TRBD2 | TGCGCCAGCAGCTTGTACCCGGGGGGAAGCACAGATACGCAGTATTTT | CASSLYPGGSTDTQYF
NA | TRBJ2-7 | TRBV6-5 | NA | TGTGCCAGCAGTTATTTCGGGACATCCGAAGACGAGCAGTACTTC | CASSYFGTSEDEQYF
once | TRBJ2-3 | TRBV30 | TRBD1 | TGTGCCTGGACCCAAGGACAGGGGGCAGATACGCAGTATTTT | CAWTQGQGADTQYF
NA | TRBJ1-3 | TRBV19 | NA | TGTGCCAGTAGTATTAAGGGGACCAAACTTCTCGCAGGAAACACCATATATTTT | CASSIKGTKLLAGNTIYF
NA | TRBJ1-2 | TRBV6-6 | NA | TGTGCCAGCACCCCACGAGGGGGGGGCTATGGCTACACCTTC | CASTPRGGGYGYTF
NA | TRBJ2-7 | TRBV19 | NA | TGTGCCAGTAGTAGGTGGGACGATTCCTACGAGCAGTACTTC | CASSRWDDSYEQYF
NA | TRBJ2-1 | TRBV27 | NA | TGTGCCAGCAGCCTCCCCGGGGCCGAGCAGTTCTTC | CASSLPGAEQFF
NA | TRBJ2-3 | TRBV7-2 | NA | TGTGCCAGCAGCTCATCCTCCCCTCATGCGCAGTATTTT | CASSSSSPHAQYF
NA | TRBJ1-1 | TRBV12-3/TRBV12-4 | NA | TGTGCCAGCAGTTTCGTTCTGAACACTGAAGCTTTCTTT | CASSFVLNTEAFF
NA | TRBJ1-6 | TRBV6-1 | NA | TGTGCCAGCAGTGAAATGGGGGATTCACCCCTCCACTTT | CASSEMGDSPLHF
NA | TRBJ2-1 | TRBV29-1 | NA | TGCAGCGTTCGGCAGGGTTACAATGAGCAGTTCTTC | CSVRQGYNEQFF
once | TRBJ2-3 | TRBV6-5 | NA | TGTGCCAGCAGTTACGAAGGGCAAACAGATACGCAGTATTTT | CASSYEGQTDTQYF
NA | TRBJ1-1 | TRBV5-8 | NA | TGTGCCAGCAGCCCCCGGGACTGGGGGGGCACTGAAGCTTTCTTT | CASSPRDWGGTEAFF
NA | TRBJ2-2 | TRBV7-2 | TRBD2 | TGTGCCAGCAGCTTAATAGGCCGACTAGCGGGAAGCCCCGGGGAGCTGTTTTTT | CASSLIGRLAGSPGELFF
NA | TRBJ2-5 | TRBV18 | NA | TGTGCCAGCTCACCACGTCCAGGGAAAGAGACCCAGTACTTC | CASSPRPGKETQYF
NA | TRBJ1-1 | TRBV27 | NA | TGTGCCAGCAGCTCTAACGTCATGAACACTGAAGCTTTCTTT | CASSSNVMNTEAFF
NA | TRBJ1-5 | TRBV7-6 | TRBD1 | TGTGCCAGCAGCTGGGGGACAGGAAATCAGCCCCAGCATTTT | CASSWGTGNQPQHF
NA | TRBJ2-7 | TRBV6-5 | TRBD1 | TGTGCCAGCAACAGGGGCGACGAGCAGTACTTC | CASNRGDEQYF
NA | TRBJ1-1 | TRBV28 | TRBD1 | TGTGCCAGCAGGCCGACAGGGGGGGGAGCTTTCTTT | CASRPTGGGAFF
NA | TRBJ1-1 | TRBV19 | NA | TGTGCCAGTAGTACCCAGCACAAGACTGAAGCTTTCTTT | CASSTQHKTEAFF
NA | TRBJ1-5 | TRBV27 | NA | TGTGCCAGCAGTTTACAGCCAAGCAATCAGCCCCAGCATTTT | CASSLQPSNQPQHF
NA | TRBJ2-5 | TRBV19 | TRBD2 | TGTGCCAGTAGTATAACGGGAGGAAAGACCCAGTACTTC | CASSITGGKTQYF
NA | TRBJ2-7 | TRBV18 | TRBD1 | TGTGCCAGCTCACCAGGACAGGGATACTACGAGCAGTACTTC | CASSPGQGYYEQYF
NA | TRBJ1-1 | TRBV5-4 | NA | TGTGCCAGCAGCTTGGAGGGCAGCAGGAGGACTGAAGCTTTCTTT | CASSLEGSRRTEAFF